Described below is a single T cell receptor (beta chain) sequence and its context. Germline CDR1 is MNHNY and CDR2 is SVGAGI (reference sequence). The V end lost 2 bases, the J end lost 3 bases, and 7 bases lay between the germline ends. The CDR3 consists of 13 residues. The data originate from a study of T cell responses to AZD1222 COVID-19 vaccine. Measured with immunoSEQ multiplex PCR; TCRdb has only the in-frame clones, and not every one. The profile shows 150,000 to 200,000 clones, 87% of them singletons. The chain combines TRBV6-6 with TRBJ1-2; no reliable D call. The TCR comes from an adult in good health. The input for sequencing was peripheral blood, taken on day 0 of MenACWY control vaccination. CDR3 sequence (DNA): TGTGCCAGCAGTTACAGGGATGACTATGGCTACACCTTC. Protein sequence: CASSYRDDYGYTF.